This T cell receptor (beta chain) was captured by sequencing in a study of Ad26.COV2.S vaccination and SARS-CoV-2 variants. Turning to the study itself: Once, or twice with 56 days between doses, Ad26.COV2.S was given intramuscularly.

V lost 5 bases to trimming and J lost 0 bases; unmatched junction nucleotides: 6. The length of the CDR3 is 15 residues. Germline CDR1 reads MDHEN; CDR2 reads SYDVKM. Regarding this clone: Its target is not known.

Treatment indicated: over 15 received Ad26.COV2.S at low or high dose, single or two shots; roughly five received placebo; per-sample allocation not given. The investigators took samples on day 63 after the first vaccine or placebo injection. Whoever gave the sample was an adult aged 18-55 years in Boston. In the vaccine, an Ad26 vector expressed the SARS-CoV-2 spike of the Wuhan strain. Overall study results and limits: Once vaccination had occurred, spike-specific CD8+ and CD4+ T cell responses reportedly showed substantial breadth.

TCRdb's copy holds only in-frame clones and misses some; the assay was immunoSEQ multiplex PCR. The sample yields about 480,000 clones, approximately 88% seen once. The clonotype was recovered from a person between 18 and 59 years old who received the Ad26.COV2.S COVID-19 vaccine or a placebo. The chain joins TRBV28 to TRBJ1-1; 7 positions match TRBD1. Sequenced material: peripheral blood, taken in a trial of Ad26.COV2.S vaccine versus placebo. CDR3 sequence reads: CASSIRTGVNTEAFF. In nucleotides, the CDR3 is TGTGCCAGCAGTATTCGCACAGGGGTGAACACTGAAGCTTTCTTT. Based on the CDR3 plus reference TRBV28 and TRBJ1-1, the full variable domain is DVKVTQSSRYLVKRTGEKVFLECVQDMDHENMFWYRQDPGLGLRLIYFSYDVKMKEKGDIPEGYSVSREKKERFSLILESASTNQTSMYLCASSIRTGVNTEAFFGQGTRLTVV.